The 20 T cell receptor beta chains reported below all come from one sample, sequenced in a study of beta chain features in type 1 diabetes. Study-wide points: Shorter TCRB CDR3s, moderately but significantly so, were found in Type 1 diabetes patients in all four CD4+ subsets.

All of the isolated RNA was reverse transcribed, so expressed TCRB transcripts were sequenced. The protocol was immunoSEQ multiplex PCR, while the TCRdb copy is restricted to in-frame clones and leaves out a portion. Of approximately 600,000 clones in the sample, about an eighth were seen once. These TCRs are of unknown antigen specificity. Sequencing was done on a sample of naive CD4+ T cells from blood. The source is a man aged 25-45 years with type 1 diabetes.

The CDR3 DNA is TGTGCCAGCAGCCGAGGTGGAGGGGGGGCCGGTACGCAGTATTTT. Translation gives CASSRGGGGAGTQYF. The chain is built from TRBV7-2 and TRBJ2-3; TRBD2 might be the D (7 bases). The CDR3 runs 15 residues. The germline V gene has CDR1 SGHTA and CDR2 FQGNSA. V gave up 5 bases and J gave up 8 bases, with 20 bases separating them.

This clone has just a few counts. V usage is TRBV30 and J usage is TRBJ1-2; TRBD1 might be the D (6 bases). Germline loops: CDR1 GTSNPN, CDR2 SVGIG (reference sequence). The V and J ends lost 2 bases and 4 bases respectively, with 17 bases between them. The CDR3 totals 15 residues. As DNA, the CDR3 is TGTGCCTGGAGTTTAACAGGGATAGGTGCCTATGGCTACACCTTC. It is translated as CAWSLTGIGAYGYTF.

Turning to this clone: This specimen includes other DNA sequences encoding the same CDR3. The chain links TRBV11-2 to TRBJ1-2; weak D call: TRBD1 (5 bases). Trimming stripped 5 bases from V and 2 bases from J, with 9 bases between. The germline CDR1 and CDR2 sequences are SGHAT and FQNNGV. The CDR3 length is 13 residues. CDR3: CASSPGQNYGYTF. DNA for the CDR3: TGTGCCAGCAGCCCCGGACAAAACTATGGCTACACCTTC.

This clone was picked up a small number of times. This chain connects TRBV7-2 to TRBJ2-5, with 13 bases lining up with TRBD2. The CDR3 covers 18 residues. Germline CDR1 and CDR2: SGHTA and FQGNSA. V shed 6 bases, J shed 6 bases, and the junction held 16 bases outside the gene matches. The CDR3 region has the DNA TGTGCCAGCAGTCATGCACCCTCCGGGACTAGCGGGGTAAAGACCCAGTACTTC. It translates to CASSHAPSGTSGVKTQYF.

As regards this clone: Different DNA sequences within this sample yield the same CDR3. This chain connects TRBV7-9 to TRBJ1-3, with D maybe TRBD1 (5 bases). The ends were cut back, 5 bases at V and 0 bases at J, with 8 bases in the middle. The CDR3 contains 14 residues. Germline-derived CDR1 and CDR2 are SEHNR and FQNEAQ (reference sequence). CDR3 region: CASSPGGSGNTIYF. The CDR3 bases are TGTGCCAGCAGCCCCGGGGGCTCTGGAAACACCATATATTTT.

This clone came up a few times. The chain combines TRBV6-5 with TRBJ2-7, with D possibly being TRBD1 (6 bases). Trimming took 0 bases from V and 2 from J, leaving 11 bases between them. The CDR3 covers 15 residues. Germline V gives CDR1 MNHEY, CDR2 SVGAGI. This CDR3 reads CASSYSQGIPYEQYF. CDR3 DNA: TGTGCCAGCAGTTACTCACAGGGCATACCCTACGAGCAGTACTTC.

This clone was observed a few times. The chain joins TRBV14 to TRBJ2-7; a weak D match, TRBD2 (6 bases). There are 14 residues in the CDR3. The germline gives CDR1 SGHDN, CDR2 FVKESK. The V end lost 3 bases, the J end lost 5 bases, and 14 bases lay between the germline ends. The CDR3 sequence is CASSQGRNVNEQYF. In DNA, the CDR3 is TGTGCCAGCAGCCAGGGGAGGAACGTCAACGAGCAGTACTTC.

V and J are TRBV5-4 and TRBJ2-1; D is possibly TRBD1 (6 bases). The CDR3 has 16 residues. CDR1 SGHNT and CDR2 YYREEE come from the germline V gene (reference sequence). V lost 6 bases and J 0 bases, leaving 16 bases between the germline ends. The CDR3 loop is CASTLRGHGSYNEQFF. As DNA, the CDR3 is TGTGCCAGCACCCTGAGGGGACACGGCTCCTACAATGAGCAGTTCTTC.

The chain recombines TRBV28 with TRBJ1-6, with 7 positions matching TRBD1. With 5 bases clipped from V and 7 bases from J, the junction kept 5 bases outside the gene matches. This CDR3 contains 14 residues. Per germline, CDR1 MDHEN and CDR2 SYDVKM. The CDR3 is CASSTGTVNSPLHF. The CDR3 DNA reads TGTGCCAGCAGTACCGGGACAGTAAATTCACCCCTCCACTTT.

This clone appeared a few times. This chain joins TRBV6-1 and TRBJ1-1, with D hard to call. Germline V gene lookup returns CDR1 MNHNS and CDR2 SASEGT. CDR3 length: 14 amino acids. Trimming removed 0 bases at V and 6 bases at J, with 11 bases between. In DNA form, the CDR3 reads TGTGCCAGCAGTGAAGCGCTTCCCAGATCTGAAGCTTTCTTT. Residues: CASSEALPRSEAFF.

The chain carries TRBV21-1 and TRBJ2-4; the table's D call of TRBD2 was not tested on the DNA. TRBV21-1 is labeled a pseudogene. The CDR3 is 18 amino acids. The CDR3 loop is CASSASRTSGVAKNIQYF. Written as DNA, the CDR3 is TGTGCCAGCAGTGCATCGAGGACTAGCGGGGTAGCCAAAAACATTCAGTACTTC.

In its sample, this clone was seen a few times. Germline is not matched at one junction end, which may reflect a read error. The chain is built from TRBV10-2 and TRBJ2-7; D is perhaps TRBD1 (6 bases). CDR3 length equals 12 residues. CDR1 WSHSY and CDR2 SAAADI come from the germline V gene. CDR3: CASSEQGSTANF. The CDR3 coding sequence is TGCGCCAGCAGTGAACAGGGCAGCACGGCCAACTTC.

This clone was seen more than once but under ten times. The chain has TRBV5-6 and TRBJ1-5, with 8 positions matching TRBD1. This CDR3 contains 14 residues. Per the germline V gene, CDR1 is SGHDT and CDR2 is YYEEEE. Trimming took 2 bases from V and 6 from J; bases not matched to a gene: 4. This CDR3 is CASSFRGRSQPQHF. The CDR3 DNA is TGTGCCAGCAGCTTCAGGGGGCGAAGTCAGCCCCAGCATTTT.

The J gene is TRBJ1-2, the V gene TRBV10-3; unclear D gene. V gave up 5 bases and J gave up 2 bases, with 9 bases separating them. This CDR3 spans 13 amino acids. CDR1 ENHRY and CDR2 SYGVKD come from the germline V gene. This CDR3 is CAISNGNNYGYTF. CDR3 coding DNA: TGTGCCATCAGTAACGGCAACAACTATGGCTACACCTTC.

V gene TRBV11-2 combines with J gene TRBJ2-5; D gene uncertain. Trimming shortened V by 5 bases and J by 0 bases, and 7 bases separated the two germline ends. Looked up from germline, CDR1 is SGHAT and CDR2 is FQNNGV. The CDR3 totals 13 residues. The CDR3 is CASSPMYQETQYF. The CDR3, as DNA: TGTGCCAGCAGCCCTATGTACCAAGAGACCCAGTACTTC.

The CDR3 here is CASSSHYNEQFF. CDR3 sequence (DNA): TGTGCCAGCAGCTCACACTACAATGAGCAGTTCTTC. The gene calls are TRBV5-6 and TRBJ2-1; unclear D gene. Trimming took off 3 bases at V and 3 bases at J, with 4 bases between the two ends. The CDR3 consists of 12 residues. Germline V gene data show CDR1 as SGHDT and CDR2 as YYEEEE.

The chain carries TRBV7-9 and TRBJ2-3; maybe TRBD1 (6 bases). Trimming removed 0 bases at V and 5 bases at J, with 12 bases between. Germline CDR1 and CDR2: SEHNR and FQNEAQ (reference sequence). The CDR3 contains 15 residues. CDR3 amino acids: CASSLALGALDTQYF. In DNA form, the CDR3 reads TGTGCCAGCAGCTTAGCGTTGGGGGCGCTAGATACGCAGTATTTT.

This clone has only a few counts. The V gene is TRBV5-1, the J gene TRBJ2-3; D possibly corresponds to TRBD2 (5 bases). The CDR3 length is 16 residues. The germline V gene has CDR1 SGHRS and CDR2 YFSETQ. V shed 0 bases and J shed 4 bases, with 15 bases lying between them. The CDR3 region has the DNA TGCGCCAGCAGCTTGGATCGGGGAGCTTTAGCAGATACGCAGTATTTT. This gives the protein CASSLDRGALADTQYF.

The rearrangement joins TRBV10-3 to TRBJ2-7; D uncertain. Germline values: CDR1 ENHRY, CDR2 SYGVKD. V lost 4 bases and J 3 bases, leaving 16 bases between the germline ends. This CDR3 has 15 amino acids. CDR3 bases: TGTGCCATCAGTGGAGCAGGTTCGGACGGCTACGAGCAGTACTTC. Protein: CAISGAGSDGYEQYF.

This clone was counted only a few times. J is TRBJ1-5 and V is TRBV4-1; D is uncertain. This CDR3 is 16 amino acids long. V lost 0 bases, J lost 6 bases, and 15 bases lay in between. Per germline, CDR1 MGHRA and CDR2 YSYEKL. For the CDR3, the DNA is TGCGCCAGCAGCCAAGATTCAGGTGTTGGACGTCAGCCCCAGCATTTT. Protein: CASSQDSGVGRQPQHF.